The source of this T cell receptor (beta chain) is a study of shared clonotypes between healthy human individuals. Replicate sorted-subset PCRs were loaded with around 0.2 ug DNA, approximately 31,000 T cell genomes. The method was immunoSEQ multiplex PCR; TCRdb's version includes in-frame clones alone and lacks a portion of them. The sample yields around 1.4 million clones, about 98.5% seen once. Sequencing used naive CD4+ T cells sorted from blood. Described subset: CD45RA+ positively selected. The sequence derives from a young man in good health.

The CDR3 bases are TGTGCCAGCTCACCAATGGCCTTAAGGGATCAGCCCCAGCATTTT. As protein: CASSPMALRDQPQHF. This sequence joins TRBV18 and TRBJ1-5; D gene uncertain. The CDR3 is 15 amino acids. Trimming stripped 2 bases from V and 5 bases from J, with 13 bases between. CDR1 KGHSH and CDR2 LQKENI come from the germline V gene.